This T cell receptor beta chain is drawn from a study of technical replicates of blood from several donors. This CDR3 has 15 amino acids. The germline CDR1 and CDR2 sequences are SGHDT and YYEEEE. Between the trimmed V and J ends, which lost 2 bases and 0 bases, there was a span of 11 bases. Some clones are missing from TCRdb's copy, which holds only in-frame ones; the method was immunoSEQ multiplex PCR. The sample lists about 100,000 clones; about 94% were seen once. The sequencing sample was made of T cells isolated from PBMCs. The receptor comes from a human donor in good health. The chain combines TRBV5-6 with TRBJ1-1; D remains unclear. CDR3 DNA sequence: TGTGCCAGCAGCTTTTTTAGGGAGCTGAACACTGAAGCTTTCTTT. Translation: CASSFFRELNTEAFF.